A few counts support the clone carrying this T cell receptor (beta chain). The entry originates in a study of molecular identifiers for immune sequencing clone quantification. The CDR3 loop spans 13 amino acids. In germline, CDR1 is WSHSY, CDR2 SAAADI. With 7 bases clipped from V and 3 bases from J, the junction kept 4 bases outside the gene matches. MiXCR, applied by TCRdb to the PCR reads, yields one record per CDR3 protein. The sample holds under 350,000 distinct CDR3 sequences; roughly 24% are singletons and the top ten take about 0.74%. The clonotype originates from a human donor in good health. Some libraries in this study had Jurkat cell RNA spiked in. Sequenced material: naive CD8+ T cells from blood, with Jurkat cell RNA spiked in. Subset specified: FACS-sorted CD8+CD4-CCR7+CD45RA+ naive T cells. The rearrangement joins TRBV10-2 to TRBJ2-3, with TRBD1 matching 7 bases. As DNA, the CDR3 is TGCGCCAGCATCGAACAGGGGACAGATACGCAGTATTTT. As protein: CASIEQGTDTQYF.